These T cell receptor beta chains were read from a single sample in a study of identical twins. TCRdb re-called the 5' RACE reads through MiXCR, storing one row per CDR3 protein. The sample records about 530,000 distinct CDR3 sequences, about 15% being singletons. A further study also used this sample, focusing on yellow fever vaccine responses in identical twins.

Sequencing was performed on CD4+ T cells sorted from blood. The receptors shown here come from a woman younger than 30 in good health. CDR3s include the opening cysteine and the closing phenylalanine or tryptophan. D genes are given only for firm matches. A row's size may be missing; if present it is once, few, many or a size class.

clone_size	v_call	d_call	j_call	cdr3_nt	cdr3_aa
few	TRBV7-8	TRBD1	TRBJ2-7	TGTGCCAGCAGCTTAGTTGGGACAGGGGGTTTCGAGCAGTACTTC	CASSLVGTGGFEQYF
NA	TRBV3-1	NA	TRBJ2-1	TGTGCCAGCAGCCAAGAAAGTGGGGGGTTCGGTGAGCAGTTCTTC	CASSQESGGFGEQFF
few	TRBV20-1	NA	TRBJ1-4	TGCAGTGCTAGTGACTGGCAGGCAAAAGGTGAAAAACTGTTTTTT	CSASDWQAKGEKLFF
NA	TRBV6-5	TRBD2	TRBJ2-1	TGTGCCAGCAGTTACTCCCAGCGGGAGCAACTTAGTGAGCAGTTCTTC	CASSYSQREQLSEQFF
few	TRBV7-8	NA	TRBJ1-1	TGTGCCAGCAGCTTTCTGGTAACGGACACTGAAGCTTTCTTT	CASSFLVTDTEAFF
few	TRBV21-1	NA	TRBJ2-1	TGTGCCAGCAGCAAACTTCCCCTATTTGGGACAGTGTGGGACAATGAGCAGTTCTTC	CASSKLPLFGTVWDNEQFF
few	TRBV20-1	TRBD1	TRBJ1-2	TGCAGTGCTCCTAGGACAGGGCTATATGGCTACACCTTC	CSAPRTGLYGYTF
few	TRBV5-1	NA	TRBJ2-1	TGCGCCAGCAGCGGGGGGACCCACAATGAGCAGTTCTTC	CASSGGTHNEQFF
NA	TRBV25-1	NA	TRBJ2-2	TGTGCCAGCAACGACGGGATAGATGCGAACACCGGGGAGCTGTTTTTT	CASNDGIDANTGELFF
few	TRBV20-1	TRBD1	TRBJ2-2	TGCAGTGCTCGTCAGGGGGCGGCTTCCGGGGAGCTGTTTTTT	CSARQGAASGELFF
few	TRBV6-1	TRBD1	TRBJ1-1	TGTGCCAGCAGCCCGACAGGGGGGTATGGTGAAGCTTTCTTT	CASSPTGGYGEAFF
few	TRBV7-7	TRBD1	TRBJ2-5	TGTGCCAGCAGCTCTAACAGGGGAAACCAAGAGACCCAGTACTTC	CASSSNRGNQETQYF
few	TRBV20-1	NA	TRBJ2-2	TGCAGTGCTAACGTCCCCTTGGCCGGGGAGCTGTTTTTT	CSANVPLAGELFF